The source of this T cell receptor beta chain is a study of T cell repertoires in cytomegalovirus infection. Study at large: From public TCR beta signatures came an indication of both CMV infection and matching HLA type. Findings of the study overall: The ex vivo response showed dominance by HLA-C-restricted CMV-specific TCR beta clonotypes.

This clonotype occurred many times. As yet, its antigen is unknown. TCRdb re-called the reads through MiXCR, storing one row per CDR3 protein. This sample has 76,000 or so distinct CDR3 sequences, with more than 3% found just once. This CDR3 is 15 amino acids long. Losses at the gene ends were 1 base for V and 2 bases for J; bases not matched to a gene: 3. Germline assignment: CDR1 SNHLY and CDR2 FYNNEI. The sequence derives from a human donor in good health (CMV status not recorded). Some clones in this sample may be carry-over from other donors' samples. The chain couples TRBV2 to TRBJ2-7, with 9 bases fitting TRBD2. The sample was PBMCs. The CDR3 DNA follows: TGTGCCAGCAGTGAAGGGACTAGCGTAACCTACGAGCAGTACTTC. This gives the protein CASSEGTSVTYEQYF.